This T cell receptor beta chain was identified during a study of blood T cell repertoires in COVID-19 (dated by TCRdb to about 2020). The study in broad terms: Collaborator samples came from the United States, Italy and Spain and covered acute and convalescent phases of COVID-19. The prospective study material was composed of cDNA or gDNA derived from T cells, B-cell-depleted T cells, or PBMCs. Subjects who had been exposed to COVID-19, were actively infected with it, or had recovered from it provided the deeply sampled blood TCRbeta repertoires that made up the dataset. A freely available public database, intended as a resource for researchers studying the immune response to SARS-CoV-2, is where the repertoires were released. The samples were drawn from the first 160 participants of the ongoing ImmuneRACE study and from 1,254 subjects provided by 6 global collaborators. Nearly every sample came with metadata listing a de-identified subject ID, COVID-19 status, age in years and sex. HLA class I and class II types, where available, came from metadata supplied by the sample provider rather than from assay-based typing. Here is what the overall study found, with its caveats: The quantity of clinical and demographic metadata differed by source and by participant and was supplied without curation.

V lost 4 bases and J lost 5 bases, and the count of bases not matched to a germline gene is 12. CDR1 SGHVS and CDR2 FNYEAQ are derived from the germline V gene. The CDR3 has 17 amino acids, counting the end cysteine and phenylalanine. Only CDR3 DNA remains: 51 bases, in frame from the first base. Samples from volunteer blood donors who had recovered from COVID-19 were contributed by a second Seattle source. Collaborating institutions collected whole blood in K2EDTA tubes following their own protocols. Collaborator samples were shipped for TCRbeta analysis as frozen whole blood, isolated PBMCs, or DNA extracted from either sample type. This clone has just a few counts. The clone's antigen remains unknown. No base qualities exist here, and no much larger clone lies one base off it. TCRbeta CDR3 regions were amplified from genomic DNA by means of the immunoSEQ Assay, a bias-controlled multiplex PCR. The original methods were these. The number of nucleated cells in each sample was estimated from the amplification of reference gene primers within the assay. To quantify the absolute abundance of each unique TCRbeta CDR3 rearrangement, sequence reads were collapsed and filtered. For each sample, productive Simpson clonality was calculated by taking the square root of Simpson's diversity index across productive rearrangements. TCRdb obtained this table from immuneACCESS and retained in-frame rearrangements with V and J assigned. These tables miss some clones; where compared with another copy, unresolved V genes account for less than half of the shortfall, and the remainder is unexplained. For V, J and clone size, that table is used; D and trimming come from the DNA. The sample table holds about 240,000 clones, of which approximately 90% were seen once. The ten largest clones add up to around 0.91% of the sample.

This chain joins TRBV7-6 to TRBJ2-7; 12 bases in between match TRBD1. This TCR was recovered from a woman aged 40 to 49 who had recovered from COVID-19. Sequenced: peripheral blood. The CDR3 protein: CASSSTAGTGGGHEQYF. Here is the DNA: TGTGCCAGCAGCTCCACCGCCGGGACAGGGGGCGGTCACGAGCAGTACTTC. With all but the CDR3 taken from the reference TRBV7-6 and TRBJ2-7 genes, the full variable domain is: GAGVSQSPRYKVTKRGQDVALRCDPISGHVSLYWYRQALGQGPEFLTYFNYEAQQDKSGLPNDRFSAERPEGSISTLTIQRTEQRDSAMYRCASSSTAGTGGGHEQYFGPGTRLTVT.